This TCR beta chain was recovered during a study of blood T cell repertoires in COVID-19 (dated by TCRdb to 2020 to 2021). About the investigation overall: Collaborator samples came from the United States, Italy and Spain and covered acute and convalescent phases of COVID-19. The prospective study material was composed of cDNA or gDNA derived from T cells, B-cell-depleted T cells, or PBMCs. The dataset comprised deeply sampled blood TCRbeta repertoires from subjects exposed to, actively infected with, or recovered from COVID-19. The repertoires were released in a freely available public database meant as a resource for research on the immune response to SARS-CoV-2. The samples were drawn from two sources: the first 160 participants of the ongoing ImmuneRACE study, and over 1,000 subjects contributed by 6 global collaborators. A de-identified subject ID, COVID-19 status, age in years and sex were almost always included in the sample metadata. Where available, HLA class I and class II types were obtained from metadata supplied by the sample provider rather than from assay-based typing. On the study overall, not on this receptor specifically: The amount of clinical and demographic metadata varied by source and participant and was provided uncurated.

The immunoSEQ Assay, a bias-controlled multiplex PCR, was used to amplify TCRbeta CDR3 regions from genomic DNA. The original methods were these. Nucleated cell counts per sample were estimated from amplification of reference gene primers within the assay. To quantify the absolute abundance of each unique TCRbeta CDR3 rearrangement, sequence reads were collapsed and filtered. Productive Simpson clonality was computed per sample as the square root of Simpson's diversity index over productive rearrangements. The source is immuneACCESS, and TCRdb retained only in-frame sequences with V and J called. Part of the clones is not carried over; for the studies checked, unresolved V genes explain less than half of this, and the remainder is unexplained. For V, J and clone size, that table is used; D and trimming come from the DNA. In this sample the table shows about 200,000 clones, 80% to 90% of which occur a single time. Jointly, the top ten make up 2.2% of the sample.

Remarks on this clone: Its antigen remains unidentified. Base qualities are missing; no much larger clone stands one base away.

V lost 3 bases and J lost 2 bases, and the count of bases not matched to a germline gene is 4. There are 15 amino acids in the CDR3, from cysteine to phenylalanine inclusive. The entry retains the CDR3 DNA only, 45 bases that are in frame from base 1. Looking up the germline V gene (reference sequence) yields CDR1 MNHEY and CDR2 SMNVEV. Each collaborating institution followed its own protocols to collect whole blood in K2EDTA tubes. For TCRbeta analysis, collaborators shipped samples as frozen whole blood, isolated PBMCs, or DNA extracted from either of those sample types. The sample taken for sequencing was peripheral blood. This clonotype originated in a woman between 45 and 65 years old with acute or convalescent COVID-19. The sequence joins TRBV27 to TRBJ2-7, with 10 bases in between that match TRBD1. At the DNA level, the sequence is TGTGCCAGCAGTTTGGGGACAGGGGTCGCCTACGAGCAGTACTTC. Protein translation: CASSLGTGVAYEQYF.